This T cell receptor beta chain was profiled in a study of T-cell reconstitution after alpha-beta-depleted transplantation in children. Findings and limits, study-wide: Reports say that about two months after transplant, the alpha-beta T cells came out of several hundred graft clones that had expanded. Surviving thymic progenitors and recipient T cells were the source of high TCRbeta diversity at day 60 in some patients.

Remarks on this clonotype: What it binds is unknown.

Unique molecular identifiers were used in preparing the TCRbeta library. TCRdb independently ran MiXCR on the PCR reads; one entry per CDR3 protein. The table shows about 980,000 distinct CDR3 sequences, with about 29% occurring only once. The length of the CDR3 is 15 residues. The V segment lost 5 bases and the J segment 2 bases; nucleotides outside the gene matches: 4. The chain recombines TRBV12-3 or TRBV12-4 with TRBJ2-1, with 9 bases matching TRBD2. The clonotype originates from a boy younger than two who had a stem cell transplant for SCID, so the T cells may come from the graft donor. Sequenced material: PBMCs, mostly from graft donor cells, taken 360 days after TCRalphabeta/CD19-depleted stem cell transplant. The CDR3 DNA is TGTGCCAGCAGTGGGGCGGGGGGGGCCTACAATGAGCAGTTCTTC. Translation: CASSGAGGAYNEQFF.